This TCR beta chain derives from a study of T-cell reconstitution after alpha-beta-depleted transplantation in children. Researchers prepared the TCRbeta library using unique molecular identifiers, the study reports. MiXCR, run by TCRdb on the PCR reads, gives a single entry per CDR3 protein. The sample holds about 980,000 distinct CDR3 sequences; 25% to 30% are singletons and the top ten take more than 25%. As for this clonotype: Its antigen is not identified.

The study's findings and limits: From surviving recipient T cells and thymic progenitors came the high day-60 TCRbeta diversity observed in some patients. T-cell numbers and diversity one year post-transplant derived largely from freshly generated T cells. Several hundred expanded graft clones reportedly gave rise to the alpha-beta T cells present about two months after transplant.

This CDR3 contains 15 residues. The ends were cut back, 6 bases at V and 0 bases at J, with 12 bases in the middle. Germline V gene sequence: CDR1 MDHEN, CDR2 SYDVKM. This chain uses TRBV28 with TRBJ1-5, with D uncertain. The TCR originated in a boy in the first two years of life who had a stem cell transplant for SCID, so the T cells may come from the graft donor. Source: PBMCs, mostly from graft donor cells, taken 360 days after TCRalphabeta/CD19-depleted stem cell transplant. The DNA of the CDR3 is TGTGCCAGCAGCCGTCAGCTATATAGCAATCAGCCCCAGCATTTT. Its protein product is CASSRQLYSNQPQHF.